The TCR beta chain described here comes from a study of T cell responses to AZD1222 COVID-19 vaccine. Regarding the study as a whole: Donors were largely white British and mainly female; clonal diversity was possibly underestimated. Receipt of two AZD1222 doses was followed by a rise in Spike-specific TCR breadth and depth. The number of AZD1222 recipients seropositive at baseline was only 5 to 7.

Turning to this clone: Its antigen is unidentified.

Data came from immunoSEQ multiplex PCR; TCRdb stores just in-frame clones and leaves some out. The table includes 150,000 to 200,000 clones, 90% to 95% detected once. This CDR3 has 15 amino acids. Germline V gene data show CDR1 as MNHEY and CDR2 as SVGAGI. Trimming removed 6 bases at V and 0 bases at J, with 9 bases between. The rearrangement uses TRBV6-5 and TRBJ1-6, with D perhaps matching TRBD1 (5 bases). Sequencing used peripheral blood, obtained 28 days after the second AZD1222 dose. This TCR derives from an adult who received the AZD1222 COVID-19 vaccine. The CDR3 nucleotides are TGTGCCAGCAGCCCAGGGAGCTCCTATAATTCACCCCTCCACTTT. Translating it yields CASSPGSSYNSPLHF.